The clone carrying this TCR beta chain has more than one count but fewer than ten. The record originates from a study of human T cells and chemical hapten exposure. Study-wide background: Patients got weekly scalp diphenylcyclopropenone doses over the approximately 23-week study.

For the library, individual cDNA molecules each received unique molecular identifiers. Per the original methods: Samples ranged from about 23,224 to 690,600 TCRs, with a median of roughly 96,000. TCRdb passed the RACE reads through MiXCR, listing each CDR3 protein once. The V and J calls shown here were made by TCRdb, not taken from the authors' results. The sample carries some 170,000 distinct CDR3 sequences, about a fifth recorded once. Trimming cost V 5 bases and J 0 bases; bases outside gene matches: 14. This CDR3 is built from 19 residues. The V gene's germline CDR1 is SGHAT and CDR2 FQNNGV. Indicated time point: patch test 1, 2 weeks after DPC sensitization. Documented treatment: therapeutic diphenylcyclopropenone sensitization with weekly scalp DPC.

The rearrangement uses TRBV11-2 and TRBJ2-1, with 9 bases that match TRBD2. The source was whole blood, collected in connection with sensitization to the hapten diphenylcyclopropenone (DPC). The source of this sequence is a woman aged 50 to 60 with alopecia areata. Some clones in this sample may be carry-over from other donors' samples. The CDR3 loop is CASSPWGLAVTSSYNEQFF. The CDR3 DNA reads TGTGCCAGCAGCCCGTGGGGACTAGCCGTGACGAGCTCCTACAATGAGCAGTTCTTC. The full variable domain, its missing parts supplied by reference TRBV11-2 and TRBJ2-1, is EAGVAQSPRYKIIEKRQSVAFWCNPISGHATLYWYQQILGQGPKLLIQFQNNGVVDDSQLPKDRFSAERLKGVDSTLKIQPAKLEDSAVYLCASSPWGLAVTSSYNEQFFGPGTRLTVL.